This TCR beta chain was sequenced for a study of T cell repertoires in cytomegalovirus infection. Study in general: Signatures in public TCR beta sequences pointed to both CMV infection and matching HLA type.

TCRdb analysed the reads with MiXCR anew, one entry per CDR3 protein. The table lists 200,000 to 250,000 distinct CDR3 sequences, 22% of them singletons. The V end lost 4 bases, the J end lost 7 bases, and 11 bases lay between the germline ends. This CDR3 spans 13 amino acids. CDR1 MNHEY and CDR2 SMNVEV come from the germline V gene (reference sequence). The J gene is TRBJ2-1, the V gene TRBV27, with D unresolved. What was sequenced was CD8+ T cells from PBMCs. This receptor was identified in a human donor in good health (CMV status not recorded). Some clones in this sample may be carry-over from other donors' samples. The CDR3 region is CASSYRRDNEQFF. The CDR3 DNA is TGTGCCAGCAGTTACCGGAGAGATAATGAGCAGTTCTTC.